Listed below are T cell receptor beta chains from one sample, sequenced in a study of T cell repertoires in cytomegalovirus infection. TCRdb re-called the reads with MiXCR, one entry per CDR3 protein. The repertoire holds about 400,000 distinct CDR3 sequences, 15% to 20% seen once, with 7.5% to 9.5% in the top ten. Sequencing was performed on PBMCs. These receptors came from a human donor in good health (CMV status not recorded). Some clones in this sample may be carry-over from other donors' samples. Each CDR3 is given with its conserved first and last residue. A D gene is named only where the DNA matches it firmly. Expanded clones are given a class, and other clones once, few, many or no size at all.

v_gene: TRBV5-4
d_gene: -
abundance: -
j_gene: TRBJ1-4
CDR3nt: TGTGCCAGCAGCCCTACTCCGGGAGTGGGGAATGAAAAACTGTTTTTT
CDR3aa: CASSPTPGVGNEKLFF

v_gene: TRBV5-1
d_gene: -
abundance: -
j_gene: TRBJ2-3
CDR3nt: TGCGCCAGCAGCTTGTCGGGCGGCAGGTTCACAGATACGCAGTATTTT
CDR3aa: CASSLSGGRFTDTQYF

v_gene: TRBV7-6
d_gene: TRBD2
abundance: many
j_gene: TRBJ2-5
CDR3nt: TGTGCCAGCAGCTCTGGACTAGCGGGAGGGCCTCGAGAGACCCAGTACTTC
CDR3aa: CASSSGLAGGPRETQYF

v_gene: TRBV7-9
d_gene: -
abundance: -
j_gene: TRBJ2-1
CDR3nt: TGTGCCAGCAGCGTGCTAGTTCCTGAGCAGTTCTTC
CDR3aa: CASSVLVPEQFF

v_gene: TRBV7-2
d_gene: TRBD2
abundance: many
j_gene: TRBJ2-3
CDR3nt: TGTGCCAGCAGCTTTAGCGGGAGGGCGACAGATACGCAGTATTTT
CDR3aa: CASSFSGRATDTQYF

v_gene: TRBV19
d_gene: -
abundance: -
j_gene: TRBJ1-2
CDR3nt: TGTGCCAGTAGTTACAGGGTAAACTATGGCTACACCTTC
CDR3aa: CASSYRVNYGYTF

v_gene: TRBV6-2/TRBV6-3
d_gene: -
abundance: few
j_gene: TRBJ2-1
CDR3nt: TGTGCCAGCAGTTACGGTAGCGAGGTCCTGTTCTTC
CDR3aa: CASSYGSEVLFF

v_gene: TRBV19
d_gene: TRBD2
abundance: few
j_gene: TRBJ2-5
CDR3nt: TGTGCCAGTAGCCCCGGGCTTTTAGCGGGAGGGAAACAAGAGACCCAGTACTTC
CDR3aa: CASSPGLLAGGKQETQYF

v_gene: TRBV2
d_gene: TRBD2
abundance: few
j_gene: TRBJ2-3
CDR3nt: TGTGCCAGCAGTGCTCCGGGACTACGCCAAGATACGCAGTATTTT
CDR3aa: CASSAPGLRQDTQYF

v_gene: TRBV7-6
d_gene: -
abundance: -
j_gene: TRBJ2-3
CDR3nt: TGTGCCAGCAGCTTAGCGGCGATACTGGCAGATACGCAGTATTTT
CDR3aa: CASSLAAILADTQYF

v_gene: TRBV12-5
d_gene: -
abundance: few
j_gene: TRBJ1-5
CDR3nt: TGTGCTAGTGCGGGGGCGTCTGGCAATCAGCCCCAGCATTTT
CDR3aa: CASAGASGNQPQHF

v_gene: TRBV6-2/TRBV6-3
d_gene: -
abundance: -
j_gene: TRBJ2-4
CDR3nt: TGTGCCAGCAGTACCCGGGCTAACATTCAGTACTTC
CDR3aa: CASSTRANIQYF

v_gene: TRBV7-2
d_gene: TRBD2
abundance: few
j_gene: TRBJ2-2
CDR3nt: TGTGCCAGCAGACATAGCGGGAGGGGATTCTTGAACACCGGGGAGCTGTTTTTT
CDR3aa: CASRHSGRGFLNTGELFF

v_gene: TRBV7-9
d_gene: -
abundance: -
j_gene: TRBJ2-1
CDR3nt: TGTGCCAGCAGCTTAGCGAACGGTGTGCAGTTCTTC
CDR3aa: CASSLANGVQFF

v_gene: TRBV11-2
d_gene: -
abundance: few
j_gene: TRBJ2-1
CDR3nt: TGTGCCAGCAGCTTTGTTGGGTGGGATGAGCAGTTCTTC
CDR3aa: CASSFVGWDEQFF

v_gene: TRBV10-3
d_gene: TRBD1
abundance: few
j_gene: TRBJ2-7
CDR3nt: TGTGCCATCGTATCGGGACAGGGCAAGCCTACCTACGAGCAGTACTTC
CDR3aa: CAIVSGQGKPTYEQYF

v_gene: TRBV13
d_gene: -
abundance: few
j_gene: TRBJ2-4
CDR3nt: TGTGCCAGCAGCCAAGGAGAGGGGGGTCGTCAGTACTTC
CDR3aa: CASSQGEGGRQYF